This T cell receptor beta chain was documented in a study of T cells in Graves' hyperthyroidism and ophthalmopathy. TCR beta CDR3 regions were amplified from RNA. When the TCR CDR3 underwent first-round RT-PCR, the HTBI primer set was used. TCRdb itself ran the multiplex PCR reads through MiXCR, one entry per CDR3 protein. The sample yields 200,000 to 250,000 distinct CDR3 sequences, roughly 17% seen once. Patients counted as stable if ophthalmopathy did not develop within 18 months. This clonotype has only a few counts. The ends were cut back, 0 bases at V and 13 bases at J, with 15 bases in the middle. The V gene's germline CDR1 is GTSNPN and CDR2 SVGIG (reference sequence). This CDR3 region has 12 residues.

The origin of this receptor is a man aged 50 to 60 with Graves' hyperthyroidism. Sequenced input: blood. The gene calls are TRBV30 and TRBJ1-2; D is possibly TRBD1 (5 bases). The CDR3 is CAWSVLGHSSTF. For the CDR3, the DNA is TGTGCCTGGAGTGTCTTAGGACACTCCTCCACCTTC.